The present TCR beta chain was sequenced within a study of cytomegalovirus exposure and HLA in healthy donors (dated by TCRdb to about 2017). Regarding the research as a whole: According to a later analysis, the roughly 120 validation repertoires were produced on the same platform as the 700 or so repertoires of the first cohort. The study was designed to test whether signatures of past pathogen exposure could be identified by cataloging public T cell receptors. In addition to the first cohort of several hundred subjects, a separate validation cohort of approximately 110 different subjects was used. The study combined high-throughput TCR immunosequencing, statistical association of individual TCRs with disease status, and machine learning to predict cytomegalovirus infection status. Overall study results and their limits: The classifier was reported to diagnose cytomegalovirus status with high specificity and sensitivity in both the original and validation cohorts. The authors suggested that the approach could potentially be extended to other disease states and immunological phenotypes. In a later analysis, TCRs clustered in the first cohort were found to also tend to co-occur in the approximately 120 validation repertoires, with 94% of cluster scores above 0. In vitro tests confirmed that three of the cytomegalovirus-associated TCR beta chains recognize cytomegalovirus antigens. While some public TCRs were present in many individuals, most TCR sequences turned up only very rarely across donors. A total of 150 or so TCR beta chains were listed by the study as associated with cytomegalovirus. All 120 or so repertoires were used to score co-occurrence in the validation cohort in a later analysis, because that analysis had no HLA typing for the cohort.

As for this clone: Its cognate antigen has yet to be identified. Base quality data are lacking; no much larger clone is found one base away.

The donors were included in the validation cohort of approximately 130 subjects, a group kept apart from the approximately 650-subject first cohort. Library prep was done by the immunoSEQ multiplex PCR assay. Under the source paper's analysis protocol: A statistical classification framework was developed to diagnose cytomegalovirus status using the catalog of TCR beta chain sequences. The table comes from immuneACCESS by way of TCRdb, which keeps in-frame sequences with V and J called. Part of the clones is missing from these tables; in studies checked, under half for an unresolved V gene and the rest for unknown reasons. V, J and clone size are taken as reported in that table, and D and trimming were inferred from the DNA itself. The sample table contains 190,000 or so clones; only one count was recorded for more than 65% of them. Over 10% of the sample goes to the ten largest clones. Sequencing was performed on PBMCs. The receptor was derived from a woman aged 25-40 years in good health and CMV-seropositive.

The CDR3 protein is CASSETPGGYGYTF. Read as DNA, the sequence is TGTGCCAGCAGTGAGACCCCAGGGGGATATGGCTACACCTTC. The chain links TRBV2 with TRBJ1-2; 7 of the junction bases match TRBD1. V has 3 bases trimmed and J has 5 bases trimmed; junction bases matching no gene number 6. CDR1 and CDR2 (SNHLY, FYNNEI) derive from the germline V gene. There are 14 amino acids in the CDR3, from cysteine to phenylalanine inclusive. Only the CDR3 part of the read is kept: 42 bases, read in frame from the first base.